Listed below are T cell receptor beta chains from one sample, sequenced in a study of CD8+CD57+ T cells in acquired aplastic anemia. TCRdb itself ran the reads through MiXCR, one entry per CDR3 protein. The table has around 50,000 distinct CDR3 sequences, 55% to 70% seen once. Specimen: sorted CD4+, CD8+, or CD8+CD57+ T cells (not recorded which) from PBMCs. These receptors were obtained from a human donor with aplastic anemia. CDR3s include the opening cysteine and the closing phenylalanine or tryptophan. A D gene is named only where the DNA matches it firmly. Size tells how often a clone was seen (once, few, many) or the class of an expanded clone, and some rows leave it out.

j_gene	v_gene	abundance	d_gene	CDR3aa	CDR3nt
TRBJ1-4	TRBV7-9	many	.	CASSLSGLNEKLFF	TGTGCCAGCAGCTTATCAGGGCTTAATGAAAAACTGTTTTTT
TRBJ1-1	TRBV29-1	.	.	CSAKTGEVYTEAFF	TGCAGCGCGAAAACGGGGGAAGTATACACTGAAGCTTTCTTT
TRBJ2-5	TRBV7-9	.	.	CASSSQMETQYF	TGTGCCAGCAGCTCCCAAATGGAGACCCAGTACTTC
TRBJ1-1	TRBV15	few	TRBD1	CATSRDHRGLNTEAFF	TGTGCCACCAGCAGAGATCACAGGGGATTGAACACTGAAGCTTTCTTT
TRBJ2-2	TRBV9	many	TRBD1	CASSDRTGSGELFF	TGTGCCAGCAGCGATAGGACAGGGTCCGGGGAGCTGTTTTTT
TRBJ2-1	TRBV20-1	.	.	CSARDYNEQFF	TGCAGTGCTAGAGACTACAATGAGCAGTTCTTC
TRBJ2-7	TRBV15	many	TRBD1	CATSRGTGGSYEQYF	TGTGCCACCAGCAGAGGGACAGGGGGCTCCTACGAGCAGTACTTC
TRBJ2-5	TRBV10-3	hyperexpanded	.	CAISESSFSSQETQYF	TGTGCCATCAGTGAGTCGTCATTTTCATCCCAAGAGACCCAGTACTTC
TRBJ1-5	TRBV19	.	TRBD1	CASTWGQWEQPQHF	TGTGCCAGTACCTGGGGACAGTGGGAACAGCCCCAGCATTTT
TRBJ2-6	TRBV13	many	.	CASSLGPATAEPPSGANVLTF	TGTGCCAGCAGCTTAGGCCCGGCTACAGCCGAGCCTCCTTCTGGGGCCAACGTCCTGACTTTC
TRBJ2-7	TRBV6-5	many	.	CASSYWDTRYEQYF	TGTGCCAGCAGTTATTGGGACACTCGCTACGAGCAGTACTTC
TRBJ1-2	TRBV2	.	.	CASRNSLYGYTF	TGTGCCAGCAGGAACAGTCTCTATGGCTACACCTTC
TRBJ2-7	TRBV7-9	few	TRBD1	CASSQRTGVAYEQYF	TGTGCCAGCAGCCAGAGGACAGGGGTTGCCTACGAGCAGTACTTC
TRBJ2-3	TRBV19	.	.	CASSRSTSTDTQYF	TGTGCCAGTAGTCGGTCAACTAGCACAGATACGCAGTATTTT
TRBJ2-7	TRBV10-3	.	TRBD1	CAIREGTDYEQYF	TGTGCCATCAGGGAAGGGACAGATTACGAGCAGTACTTC
TRBJ1-6	TRBV2	.	.	CASSVGNNSPLHF	TGTGCCAGCAGTGTGGGGAATAATTCACCCCTCCACTTT
TRBJ2-1	TRBV6-1	.	.	CASSEGGAWVF	TGTGCCAGCAGTGAAGGGGGGGCCTGGGTCTTC
TRBJ2-6	TRBV25-1	.	.	CASRGIGHPSGANVLTF	TGTGCCAGCAGGGGAATTGGACATCCCTCTGGGGCCAACGTCCTGACTTTC